The present entry profiles one T cell receptor (beta chain) with its context. The germline V and J ends were trimmed by 0 bases and 4 bases, with 9 bases remaining between them. This CDR3 has 15 residues. Germline V gene lookup returns CDR1 SEHNR and CDR2 FQNEAQ (reference sequence). The sample comes from a study of blood T cell repertoires in COVID-19. As for the study in general: Whether acute or convalescent, the COVID-19 samples came from the United States, Italy and Spain. Nucleic acid was either cDNA or gDNA, and it came from T cells, B-cell-depleted T cells, or PBMCs.

The method was immunoSEQ multiplex PCR; TCRdb's version includes in-frame clones alone and lacks a portion of them. The sample lists 150,000 to 200,000 clones; 92% were seen once. This receptor was taken from a man younger than 45 with COVID-19, enrolled during active disease. The sequenced sample was peripheral blood. The rearrangement uses TRBV7-9 and TRBJ1-4, with D maybe TRBD1 (6 bases). CDR3: CASSLAGTRNEKLFF. CDR3 nucleotide sequence: TGTGCCAGCAGCTTAGCGGGGACACGTAATGAAAAACTGTTTTTT.